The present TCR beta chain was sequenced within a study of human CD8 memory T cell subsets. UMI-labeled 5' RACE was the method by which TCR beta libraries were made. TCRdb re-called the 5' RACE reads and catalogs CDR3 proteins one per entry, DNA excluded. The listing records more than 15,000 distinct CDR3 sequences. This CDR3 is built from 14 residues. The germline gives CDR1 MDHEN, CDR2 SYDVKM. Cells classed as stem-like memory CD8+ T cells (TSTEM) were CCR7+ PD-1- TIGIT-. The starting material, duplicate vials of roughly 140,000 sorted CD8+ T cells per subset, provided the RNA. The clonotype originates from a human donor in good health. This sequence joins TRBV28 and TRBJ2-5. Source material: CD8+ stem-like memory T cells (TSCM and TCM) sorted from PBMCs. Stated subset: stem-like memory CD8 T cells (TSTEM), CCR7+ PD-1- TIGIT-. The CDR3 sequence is CASWESGNEETQYF.